This is a list of T cell receptor beta chains from one sample in a study of blood T cell repertoires in COVID-19. Clones were read by immunoSEQ multiplex PCR, and TCRdb kept only the in-frame ones, dropping some. The table shows approximately 220,000 clones, with approximately 85% occurring only once. Sequencing input: peripheral blood. All receptors come from a man in his fifties who had recovered from COVID-19. Both conserved end residues are part of each CDR3.

16	TRBV9	TRBJ2-3	CASSAGGSPRTDTQYF
17	TRBV5-1	TRBJ2-1	CASSLVPSGGRYNEQFF
12	TRBV19	TRBJ1-1	CASRFGQGEAFF
18	TRBV24-1	TRBJ2-2	CATSDYTGTGWNTGELFF
13	TRBV7-2	TRBJ2-1	CASTVTGINEQFF
14	TRBV9	TRBJ1-2	CASSQMDRGLGYTF
14	TRBV27	TRBJ2-7	CASRKGLVTYEQYF
14	TRBV28	TRBJ1-1	CASSLGHRTSETFF
15	TRBV7-9	TRBJ2-5	CASSTRLVLLETQYF
15	TRBV5-1	TRBJ2-7	CASSNRARGSYEQYF
13	TRBV7-2	TRBJ1-1	CASSFSRNTEAFF
15	TRBV28	TRBJ2-7	CASSPTNRETLEQYF
13	TRBV14	TRBJ2-7	CASSQDRGHEQYF
14	TRBV2	TRBJ1-2	CASSVRAVRYGYTF
17	TRBV27	TRBJ2-3	CASSYQRASSRTDTQYF
15	TRBV2	TRBJ1-5	CASKGQALTNQPQHF
15	TRBV5-1	TRBJ2-5	CASSSAGGYQETQYF
15	TRBV7-2	TRBJ1-1	CASSLGVGSTLEAFF
16	TRBV7-9	TRBJ2-2	CASSYPLAGNTGELFF
14	TRBV18	TRBJ2-3	CASSPDRDQGRSDF
13	TRBV28	TRBJ2-7	CASRPSGTYEQYF
12	TRBV30	TRBJ2-3	CAWSSRRDTQYF